The T cell receptor (beta chain) described here comes from a study of blood T cell repertoires in COVID-19. About the study: The United States, Italy and Spain were the sources of the acute and convalescent COVID-19 samples.

Per the authors' pipeline: Using reference gene primer amplification, nucleated cell counts were estimated. Here immunoSEQ multiplex PCR was the method, and the copy in TCRdb shows in-frame clones only, minus some. V and J calls and clone size are copied from that table; D and trimming were computed from the DNA. The sample has over 350,000 clones; 88% are singletons. CDR1 and CDR2 (germline): SNHLY, FYNNEI. Trimming left V 8 bases short and J 5 bases short, with 7 bases between. The CDR3 consists of 10 residues. This clonotype was sampled from a woman younger than 35 who had recovered from COVID-19. The chain carries TRBV2 and TRBJ2-7; D unclear. The sequenced sample consisted of PBMCs or T cells enriched from blood (not recorded which). CDR3 sequence (DNA): TGTGCCAGCTCGTTAAACGAGCAGTACTTC. Residues: CASSLNEQYF.